The 7 T cell receptor beta chains in this list originate from one sample, sequenced in a study of human T cells and chemical hapten exposure. The time point is: patch test 2, 6 weeks after DPC sensitization. Treatment here: therapeutic diphenylcyclopropenone sensitization with weekly scalp DPC. MiXCR was run by TCRdb on the RACE reads, yielding one entry per CDR3 protein. In the table there are approximately 82,000 distinct CDR3 sequences, less than 8% of which are singletons. The sequencing here drew on whole blood, taken in connection with sensitization to the hapten diphenylcyclopropenone (DPC). These receptors all come from a woman in her 30s with alopecia areata. Some clones in this sample may be carry-over from other donors' samples.

This clonotype was counted ten times or more. In DNA, the CDR3 is TGTGCCAGCAGTTACGACAGTCCTCTCTCTGGAAACACCATATATTTT. Translating gives CASSYDSPLSGNTIYF. This chain links TRBV6-5 with TRBJ1-3; perhaps TRBD1 as D (5 bases). CDR1 is MNHEY and CDR2 is SVGAGI in the germline V gene. V lost 2 bases, J lost 0 bases, and 11 bases lay in between. The length of the CDR3 is 16 residues.

In its sample, this clonotype was seen a few times. This rearrangement joins TRBV12-5 to TRBJ1-1; a possible D gene is TRBD1 (6 bases). The CDR3 is 20 residues long. V was shortened by 0 bases and J by 5 bases, with 28 bases between the two germline ends. Germline V gene sequence: CDR1 LGHNT, CDR2 FRNRAP. The CDR3 DNA sequence: TGTGCTAGTGGTTTGGTACATAGGGGCCTAGGCGGGGGGCAGGTTACTGAAGCTTTCTTT. This gives the protein CASGLVHRGLGGGQVTEAFF. The full variable domain, completed using reference TRBV12-5 and TRBJ1-1, is DARVTQTPRHKVTEMGQEVTMRCQPILGHNTVFWYRQTMMQGLELLAYFRNRAPLDDSGMPKDRFSAEMPDATLATLKIQPSEPRDSAVYFCASGLVHRGLGGGQVTEAFFGQGTRLTVV.

This clonotype was observed at least ten times. The gene calls are TRBV25-1 and TRBJ2-6; D is tentatively TRBD1 or TRBD2 (5 bases each). The CDR3 has 18 residues. V shed 4 bases and J shed 0 bases, with 16 bases lying between them. Per the germline V gene, CDR1 is MGHDK and CDR2 is SYGVNS. In nucleotides, the CDR3 is TGTGCCAGCAGTGTACCGGGACGTAGCCTCTCTGGGGCCAACGTCCTGACTTTC. This translates into CASSVPGRSLSGANVLTF.

This clonotype was seen repeatedly, ten times or more. The chain joins TRBV14 to TRBJ1-4; possible D gene TRBD1, 6 bases. CDR1 and CDR2 from the germline V gene are SGHDN and FVKESK. The CDR3 covers 15 residues. Trimming pared 1 base from V and 7 bases from J, leaving 13 bases between. DNA for the CDR3: TGTGCCAGCAGCCAAGTTCAGGGGAGGGGTGAAAAACTGTTTTTT. Its protein is CASSQVQGRGEKLFF.

V and J are TRBV12-3 or TRBV12-4 and TRBJ2-5, with 8 bases identical to TRBD1. The CDR3 spans 14 residues. J lost 7 bases, V lost 6 bases, and 10 bases had no gene match. CDR3 in amino acids: CASSRTGTWGTQYF. CDR3 nucleotides: TGTGCCAGCAGCCGGACAGGGACCTGGGGGACCCAGTACTTC.

V gene TRBV24-1 combines with J gene TRBJ2-3, with 9 nucleotides matching TRBD1. In germline, CDR1 is KGHDR, CDR2 SFDVKD. This CDR3 region has 15 residues. V shed 4 bases, J shed 3 bases, and the junction held 4 bases outside the gene matches. The CDR3: CATSESGQGTDTQYF. The CDR3 DNA reads TGTGCCACCAGTGAGAGTGGACAGGGGACAGATACGCAGTATTTT.

This clonotype was counted ten times or more. V is TRBV7-2 and J is TRBJ2-6; D unresolved. This CDR3 has 12 residues. V shed 5 bases and J shed 3 bases, with 2 bases lying between them. Germline V gene lookup returns CDR1 SGHTA and CDR2 FQGNSA. This chain's CDR3 is CASSRGANVLTF. Written as DNA, the CDR3 is TGTGCCAGCAGCCGTGGGGCCAACGTCCTGACTTTC.